This TCR beta chain was recovered during a study of response to subunit inactivated influenza vaccine. Study-wide findings and caveats: Only a handful of new T cells, the authors suggested, are recruited with each seasonal influenza vaccination.

Each CDR3 protein gets one entry after TCRdb re-called the RT-PCR reads with MiXCR. Of 750,000 to 850,000 distinct CDR3 sequences listed, about 18% are singletons. The CDR3 covers 15 residues. V lost 1 base, J lost 9 bases, and 9 bases stayed unmatched. CDR1 SGHTA and CDR2 FQGNSA come from the germline V gene. This clonotype showed up just a few times. Its cognate antigen is unknown. This sequence originates from a man in his fifties who received an inactivated influenza vaccine. The material was PBMCs from blood, obtained about 5 days after vaccination. The chain combines TRBV7-2 with TRBJ2-5, with TRBD2 matching 9 bases. Here the CDR3 DNA reads TGTGCCAGCAGCTTAGTTACTAGCGGGCTCGTGGCCCAGTACTTC. Translating gives CASSLVTSGLVAQYF.